The 26 T cell receptor beta chains listed next were all sequenced from one sample in a study of blood T cell repertoires in COVID-19. The table came from immunoSEQ multiplex PCR; TCRdb's copy has only in-frame clones and leaves some out. The sample has under 300,000 clones, 88% seen once; the top ten hold about 1%. Material for sequencing was PBMCs or T cells enriched from blood (not recorded which). The source is a young woman who had recovered from COVID-19.

DNA of the CDR3: TGTGCCATCAGTCCCTCTAGCGGGGAGGAGACCCAGTACTTC. Its protein product is CAISPSSGEETQYF. The chain is built from TRBV10-3 and TRBJ2-5; 9 bases fit TRBD2. The germline gives CDR1 ENHRY, CDR2 SYGVKD. This CDR3 region has 14 residues. J lost 5 bases, V lost 5 bases, and 6 bases had no gene match.

This clone was seen a single time. The CDR3 DNA sequence: TGTGCCAGCAGCCCCTGGGGCCCGACAGGAAACACAGATACGCAGTATTTT. This encodes CASSPWGPTGNTDTQYF. V and J are TRBV7-2 and TRBJ2-3; tentatively, D is TRBD1 (6 bases). Germline assignment: CDR1 SGHTA and CDR2 FQGNSA. Trimming stripped 5 bases from V and 2 bases from J, with 20 bases between. The CDR3 is made up of 17 amino acids.

The chain joins TRBV10-3 to TRBJ1-2; a weak D match, TRBD1 (5 bases). V lost 0 bases and J lost 0, with 8 bases in between. This CDR3 region has 15 residues. Germline V CDR1 and CDR2: ENHRY, SYGVKD. The CDR3 loop reads CAISESDKANYGYTF. The CDR3 DNA sequence: TGTGCCATCAGTGAGTCGGACAAAGCTAACTATGGCTACACCTTC.

The V gene is TRBV29-1, the J gene TRBJ1-1, with D tentatively TRBD1 (5 bases). V was trimmed by 4 bases and J by 4 bases, leaving 19 bases between them. CDR1 and CDR2 from the germline V gene are SQVTM and ANQGSEA. The CDR3 has 15 residues. The CDR3 coding sequence is TGCAGCGTTGCGGGGCGGGACGGTGGAGGCACTGAAGCTTTCTTT. Translating gives CSVAGRDGGGTEAFF.

CDR3 loop: CASSTRTGGVTEAFF. CDR3 DNA sequence: TGTGCCAGCAGTACGCGGACAGGGGGCGTCACTGAAGCTTTCTTT. The chain carries TRBV6-2 or TRBV6-3 and TRBJ1-1; 11 bases fit TRBD1. The CDR3 totals 15 residues. With 5 bases clipped from V and 4 bases from J, the junction kept 6 bases outside the gene matches. Germline values: CDR1 MNHEY, CDR2 SVGEGT.

The V gene is TRBV30, the J gene TRBJ2-5; D may be TRBD2 (5 bases). Per germline, CDR1 GTSNPN and CDR2 SVGIG (reference sequence). V was shortened by 4 bases and J by 4 bases, with 19 bases between the two germline ends. CDR3 length equals 15 residues. The CDR3 DNA is TGTGCCTGGAATTTACCAGGTTCCGGAGGAGAGACCCAGTACTTC. It translates to CAWNLPGSGGETQYF. Based on the CDR3 plus reference TRBV30 and TRBJ2-5, the full variable domain is SQTIHQWPATLVQPVGSPLSLECTVEGTSNPNLYWYRQAAGRGLQLLFYSVGIGQISSEVPQNLSASRPQDRQFILSSKKLLLSDSGFYLCAWNLPGSGGETQYFGPGTRLLVL.

The J gene is TRBJ2-1, the V gene TRBV2; unclear D gene. Trimming removed 3 bases at V and 3 bases at J, with 12 bases between. CDR1 is SNHLY, CDR2 FYNNEI, per germline. This CDR3 has 15 residues. DNA for the CDR3: TGTGCCAGCAGTGATTGGCGCCGGGTCTACAATGAGCAGTTCTTC. Its translation: CASSDWRRVYNEQFF.

The rearrangement uses TRBV6-5 and TRBJ1-1; maybe TRBD1 (6 bases). Germline assignment: CDR1 MNHEY and CDR2 SVGAGI. CDR3 length: 15 amino acids. Between the trimmed V and J ends, which lost 7 bases and 1 base, there was a span of 16 bases. The CDR3 loop reads CASTPVGGANTEAFF. The CDR3 DNA reads TGTGCCAGCACCCCGGTCGGGGGGGCGAACACTGAAGCTTTCTTT.

The V and J genes are TRBV6-2 or TRBV6-3 and TRBJ2-1, with TRBD1 identical over 9 bases. The CDR3 totals 13 residues. Germline V gene data show CDR1 as MNHEY and CDR2 as SVGEGT. After removal of 6 bases from V and 9 bases from J, the junction contained 6 bases not matched to a gene. CDR3 coding DNA: TGTGCCAGCAGCTCAGACAGGGGGGGTGAGCAGTTCTTC. Residues: CASSSDRGGEQFF.

The V call is TRBV4-3, the J call TRBJ2-1; D is perhaps TRBD2 (5 bases). Trimming left V 8 bases short and J 1 base short, with 18 bases between. The germline V gene has CDR1 LGHNA and CDR2 YSLEER. This CDR3 comprises 16 residues. The CDR3 DNA sequence: TGCGCCAGCGCTCCGAGGGAAAATCCTTCCTACAATGAGCAGTTCTTC. Translated, it gives CASAPRENPSYNEQFF.

The chain links TRBV27 to TRBJ2-7; D is ambiguous. Trimming took off 5 bases at V and 2 bases at J, with 10 bases between the two ends. Germline-derived CDR1 and CDR2 are MNHEY and SMNVEV (reference sequence). CDR3 length: 13 residues. In DNA form, the CDR3 reads TGTGCCAGCAGTCCCTCCTCAGCCTACGAGCAGTACTTC. Amino acids: CASSPSSAYEQYF.

This chain uses TRBV28 with TRBJ1-1; unclear D gene. Per the germline V gene, CDR1 is MDHEN and CDR2 is SYDVKM. V was clipped by 3 bases and J by 2 bases, with 7 bases between them. This CDR3 is 13 amino acids long. CDR3 sequence reads: CASSLNSNTEAFF. The CDR3 nucleotides are TGTGCCAGCAGTTTGAACTCCAACACTGAAGCTTTCTTT.

The chain is built from TRBV11-2 and TRBJ2-3; 8 positions agree with TRBD1. CDR3 length: 18 residues. CDR1 and CDR2 (germline): SGHAT, FQNNGV. V was clipped by 4 bases and J by 3 bases; unmatched bases: 15. CDR3 in DNA: TGTGCCAGCAGCTCCGAATATATGGACAGGGAAAAAACAGATACGCAGTATTTT. The encoded protein is CASSSEYMDREKTDTQYF.

The chain employs TRBV30 and TRBJ2-5; 10 bases fit TRBD1. Germline V CDR1 and CDR2: GTSNPN, SVGIG (reference sequence). J gave up 5 bases and V 5 bases, and 20 bases lay outside the gene matches. There are 18 residues in the CDR3. In DNA form, the CDR3 reads TGTGCCTGGGACGGACAGGGGGGTTTATTACCCTTGGGGGAGACCCAGTACTTC. Its protein is CAWDGQGGLLPLGETQYF.

This chain connects TRBV18 to TRBJ1-2, with D hard to call. This CDR3 spans 13 amino acids. V shed 5 bases and J shed 8 bases, with 15 bases lying between them. In germline, CDR1 is KGHSH, CDR2 LQKENI. CDR3 in amino acids: CASSSLADSGYTF. The CDR3 bases are TGTGCCAGCTCATCTTTGGCAGATTCAGGCTACACCTTC. The whole variable domain, remainder taken from reference TRBV18 and TRBJ1-2, is NAGVMQNPRHLVRRRGQEARLRCSPMKGHSHVYWYRQLPEEGLKFMVYLQKENIIDESGMPKERFSAEFPKEGPSILRIQQVVRGDSAAYFCASSSLADSGYTFGSGTRLTVV.

This chain uses TRBV12-3 or TRBV12-4 with TRBJ1-5; D unclear. CDR3 length equals 13 residues. V shed 3 bases and J shed 5 bases, with 8 bases lying between them. The CDR3: CASSLLEDQPQHF. The CDR3 nucleotides are TGTGCCAGCAGTTTGTTAGAGGATCAGCCCCAGCATTTT.

The genes are TRBV6-2 or TRBV6-3 and TRBJ2-5; the match to TRBD1 covers 7 bases. After removal of 2 bases from V and 0 bases from J, the junction contained 3 bases not matched to a gene. From germline, CDR1 is MNHEY and CDR2 SVGEGT. The CDR3 runs to 15 residues. The DNA of the CDR3 is TGTGCCAGCAGTTACGAGGACAGGAACCAAGAGACCCAGTACTTC. Protein: CASSYEDRNQETQYF.

The chain uses TRBV27 and TRBJ2-3, with TRBD1 as a possible D gene (6 bases). The CDR3 spans 16 residues. From germline, CDR1 is MNHEY and CDR2 SMNVEV (reference sequence). Trimming pared 5 bases from V and 0 bases from J, leaving 15 bases between. CDR3: CASSLTGFSSTDTQYF. DNA of the CDR3: TGTGCCAGCAGTCTAACAGGGTTTTCTAGCACAGATACGCAGTATTTT.

The rearrangement links TRBV7-9 to TRBJ1-5; D may be TRBD1 (5 bases). Germline CDR1 reads SEHNR; CDR2 reads FQNEAQ (reference sequence). This CDR3 region has 13 residues. V dropped 8 bases and J dropped 3 bases, with 11 bases sitting between them. The CDR3 DNA follows: TGTGCCAGCTCCTGGGGCGACAATCAGCCCCAGCATTTT. Protein product: CASSWGDNQPQHF.

V is TRBV4-3 and J is TRBJ1-2; D ambiguous. The germline gives CDR1 LGHNA, CDR2 YSLEER. The CDR3 runs 12 residues. With 4 bases removed from V and 5 bases from J, the gap between germline ends came to 8 bases. The CDR3 DNA is TGCGCCAGCAGCCTGGCCGGGTATGGCTACACCTTC. This sequence encodes CASSLAGYGYTF.

The chain carries TRBV10-2 and TRBJ1-3; 8 nucleotides agree with TRBD1. From germline, CDR1 is WSHSY and CDR2 SAAADI. V was pared by 6 bases and J by 2 bases, with 3 bases of the junction left unmatched. The CDR3 contains 14 residues. The CDR3 region is CASSLTGAGNTIYF. CDR3 DNA: TGCGCCAGCAGCCTGACAGGGGCTGGAAACACCATATATTTT.

The V call is TRBV3-1 (or the pseudogene TRBV3-2), the J call TRBJ2-1; TRBD2 agrees at 8 bases. The CDR3 runs 16 residues. From germline, CDR1 is LGHDT and CDR2 YNNKEL (reference sequence). Trimming at V came to 4 bases and at J to 4 bases, leaving 9 bases not matched to a gene. CDR3 in amino acids: CASSLSGGGLYNEQFF. The CDR3 DNA sequence: TGTGCCAGCAGCCTCTCGGGGGGGGGTCTTTACAATGAGCAGTTCTTC.

The chain recombines TRBV6-5 with TRBJ1-1; no firm D call. With 2 bases removed from V and 3 bases from J, the gap between germline ends came to 10 bases. Per the germline V gene, CDR1 is MNHEY and CDR2 is SVGAGI. The CDR3 contains 14 residues. CDR3 DNA sequence: TGTGCCAGCAGTTACCGGAGTCTCGACACTGAAGCTTTCTTT. It yields the protein CASSYRSLDTEAFF.

J is TRBJ2-7 and V is TRBV5-4; 10 nucleotides match TRBD2. The junction had 8 bases not matched to a gene; V was cut back by 1 base and J by 7 bases. Per the germline V gene, CDR1 is SGHNT and CDR2 is YYREEE (reference sequence). The CDR3 consists of 15 residues. CDR3 DNA sequence: TGTGCCAGCAGCTTGCTTGGGCTAGCGGGAGAAGAGCAGTACTTC. Protein: CASSLLGLAGEEQYF.

V gene TRBV7-2 combines with J gene TRBJ1-4; 9 bases agree with TRBD1. The V segment lost 2 bases and the J segment 3 bases; nucleotides outside the gene matches: 10. This CDR3 has 18 residues. CDR1 is SGHTA, CDR2 FQGNSA, per germline. As DNA, the CDR3 is TGTGCCAGCAGCTTAAACCGGGACAGGGAGGGGGCTAATGAAAAACTGTTTTTT. This encodes CASSLNRDREGANEKLFF.

The chain uses TRBV4-1 and TRBJ2-7; weak D call: TRBD2 (6 bases). V lost 4 bases to trimming and J lost 6 bases, with 19 bases between them. Germline V CDR1 and CDR2: MGHRA, YSYEKL. This CDR3 spans 15 amino acids. The CDR3 loop is CASSPPSASAPEQYF. Written as DNA, the CDR3 is TGCGCCAGCAGCCCCCCAAGCGCTAGCGCCCCCGAGCAGTACTTC.